This T cell receptor (beta chain) was found in a study of Ad26.COV2.S vaccination and SARS-CoV-2 variants. Study information: Of the COV1001 trial arms, the Ad26.COV2.S arm included the donor.

The data were produced by immunoSEQ multiplex PCR, yet TCRdb's version contains in-frame clones alone and is incomplete. This sample has 300,000 to 500,000 clones, with around nine tenths found just once. The treatment here: around 19 received Ad26.COV2.S at low or high dose, single or two shots; 5 received placebo; per-sample allocation not given. On day 63 after the first injection, vaccine and placebo recipients gave samples. This person who donated was an adult of 18-55 years in Boston. Losses at the gene ends were 4 bases for V and 1 base for J; bases not matched to a gene: 6. The germline V gene encodes CDR1 SGHDN and CDR2 FVKESK. CDR3 size: 17 residues.

Sample: peripheral blood, taken in a trial of Ad26.COV2.S vaccine versus placebo. The chain employs TRBV14 and TRBJ2-4; 11 bases fit TRBD1. The TCR comes from a person between 18 and 65 years old who received the Ad26.COV2.S COVID-19 vaccine or a placebo. CDR3 protein: CASSLGQGASAKNIQYF. In DNA, the CDR3 is TGTGCCAGCAGCCTCGGACAGGGGGCGTCGGCCAAAAACATTCAGTACTTC.